The 16 T cell receptor beta chains below all came from one sample that was sequenced in a study of long-term antiretroviral therapy in people with HIV. Sequencing used immunoSEQ v3.0 at survey level. The protocol was immunoSEQ multiplex PCR, while the TCRdb copy is restricted to in-frame clones and leaves out a portion. The data contain roughly 20,000 clones, 90% of them seen just once; the ten biggest clones take up 7.5% to 10%. This sample comprised unsorted PBMCs, obtained approximately 4.5 years before starting antiretroviral therapy. These receptors were obtained from a woman aged 25 to 45 with HIV.

The rearrangement joins TRBV7-8 to TRBJ2-3; D might be TRBD2 (7 bases). CDR1 and CDR2 (germline): SGHVS, FQNEAQ. CDR3 length: 16 residues. Trimming stripped 5 bases from V and 3 bases from J, with 18 bases between. The CDR3 spells CASSPGLGGTTDTQYF. The CDR3 nucleotides read TGTGCCAGCAGCCCCGGACTAGGCGGGACAACAGATACGCAGTATTTT. Supplemented by reference TRBV7-8 and TRBJ2-3, the full variable domain reads GAGVSQSPRYKVAKRGQDVALRCDPISGHVSLFWYQQALGQGPEFLTYFQNEAQLDKSGLPSDRFFAERPEGSVSTLKIQRTQQEDSAVYLCASSPGLGGTTDTQYFGPGTRLTVL.

V gene TRBV10-2 combines with J gene TRBJ2-1, with TRBD2 matching over 10 bases. With 0 bases clipped from V and 1 base from J, the junction kept 3 bases outside the gene matches. Germline CDR1 is WSHSY and CDR2 is SAAADI. CDR3 size: 17 residues. CDR3 bases: TGCGCCAGCAGTGAGTCGAAACTAGCGGGATCCTACAATGAGCAGTTCTTC. Amino acids: CASSESKLAGSYNEQFF.

The rearrangement links TRBV6-5 to TRBJ2-3, with 9 bases fitting TRBD1. Germline loops: CDR1 MNHEY, CDR2 SVGAGI. The CDR3 loop spans 15 amino acids. The ends lost 6 bases at V and 8 bases at J; junction bases unmatched: 12. The CDR3 sequence: CASRETGGAVGTQYF. Written as DNA, the CDR3 is TGTGCCAGCAGAGAAACAGGGGGCGCAGTGGGTACGCAGTATTTT.

This clone was seen a handful of times. This sequence joins TRBV4-3 and TRBJ1-1; D perhaps matches TRBD1 (5 bases). CDR1 LGHNA and CDR2 YSLEER come from the germline V gene. V lost 4 bases to trimming and J lost 8 bases, with 23 bases between them. This CDR3 region has 16 residues. The CDR3 DNA is TGCGCCAGCAGCCCCTCCAGGGTCGGGGCCGATGAGGAAGCTTTCTTT. It yields the protein CASSPSRVGADEEAFF.

V usage is TRBV7-8 and J usage is TRBJ2-1; the D gene is possibly TRBD2 (7 bases). This CDR3 is built from 14 residues. The V end was cut by 7 bases, the J end by 4 bases, with 14 bases between. The germline V gene has CDR1 SGHVS and CDR2 FQNEAQ. CDR3 in amino acids: CASKRGGHYNEQFF. CDR3 in DNA: TGTGCCAGCAAACGCGGGGGCCATTACAATGAGCAGTTCTTC. Supplemented by reference TRBV7-8 and TRBJ2-1, the full variable domain reads GAGVSQSPRYKVAKRGQDVALRCDPISGHVSLFWYQQALGQGPEFLTYFQNEAQLDKSGLPSDRFFAERPEGSVSTLKIQRTQQEDSAVYLCASKRGGHYNEQFFGPGTRLTVL.

The CDR3 DNA follows: TGTGCCAGCAGCCAAGTTTATTCGTGGACCCAGTACTTC. As protein: CASSQVYSWTQYF. V usage is TRBV28 and J usage is TRBJ2-5; D not certain. Per the germline V gene, CDR1 is MDHEN and CDR2 is SYDVKM. The CDR3 runs 13 residues. V shed 6 bases and J shed 7 bases, with 15 bases lying between them.

The chain employs TRBV15 and TRBJ1-3; D is possibly TRBD1 (5 bases). Deletions cut 0 bases from V and 0 bases from J, with 6 bases between. This CDR3 spans 15 amino acids. CDR1 and CDR2 (germline): LNHNV, YYDKDF (reference sequence). CDR3 DNA sequence: TGTGCCACCAGCAGAGATACAGGCTCTGGAAACACCATATATTTT. Its translation: CATSRDTGSGNTIYF.

The sample holds a few counts of this clone. The chain has TRBV10-2 and TRBJ1-2, with D possibly matching TRBD1 (6 bases). V lost 2 bases and J lost 4, with 11 bases in between. Germline V CDR1 and CDR2: WSHSY, SAAADI. The CDR3 covers 14 residues. CDR3 region: CASSEGQTSYGYTF. The CDR3, as DNA: TGCGCCAGCAGTGAGGGACAGACCTCCTATGGCTACACCTTC.

Written as DNA, the CDR3 is TGCGCCAGCAGCCAAGGGGCCGCCGAGGCGAACACCGGGGAGCTGTTTTTT. Translating it yields CASSQGAAEANTGELFF. The J gene is TRBJ2-2, the V gene TRBV4-3; unclear D gene. Germline assignment: CDR1 LGHNA and CDR2 YSLEER. The V and J ends lost 1 base and 0 bases respectively, with 12 bases between them. The CDR3 is made up of 17 amino acids.

A single count supports this clone. This chain joins TRBV7-3 and TRBJ2-5; weak D call: TRBD2 (5 bases). Trimming took 5 bases from V and 1 from J, leaving 14 bases between them. The CDR3 length is 15 residues. CDR1 is SGHTA and CDR2 is FQGTGA in the germline V gene. The CDR3: CASSRVSGLQETQYF. Written as DNA, the CDR3 is TGTGCCAGCAGCCGAGTCTCAGGACTCCAAGAGACCCAGTACTTC.

This rearrangement joins TRBV7-8 to TRBJ2-5; a possible D gene is TRBD2 (5 bases). Trimming left V 1 base short and J 4 bases short, with 16 bases between. The CDR3 loop spans 16 amino acids. Germline loops: CDR1 SGHVS, CDR2 FQNEAQ. The CDR3 protein is CASSLGASPGRETQYF. The CDR3 DNA reads as TGTGCCAGCAGCTTAGGAGCTAGCCCGGGTAGAGAGACCCAGTACTTC.

The chain carries TRBV5-4 and TRBJ2-3; 8 positions match TRBD1. CDR1 is SGHNT, CDR2 YYREEE, per germline (reference sequence). V gave up 4 bases and J gave up 5 bases; unmatched junction bases: 3. The CDR3 contains 13 residues. CDR3 DNA sequence: TGTGCCAGCAGCGCTACAGGGGGAGATACGCAGTATTTT. Its translation: CASSATGGDTQYF.

This chain links TRBV30 with TRBJ2-6; D may correspond to TRBD1 or TRBD2 (5 bases each). Deletions cut 5 bases from V and 0 bases from J, with 8 bases between. The CDR3 consists of 14 residues. Germline V gene data show CDR1 as GTSNPN and CDR2 as SVGIG (reference sequence). CDR3 nucleotides: TGTGCCTGGGGGGCGGGCTCTGGGGCCAACGTCCTGACTTTC. Amino acids: CAWGAGSGANVLTF.

This clone was detected a few times. This chain joins TRBV2 and TRBJ2-7, with TRBD2 as a possible D gene (6 bases). The CDR3 length is 13 residues. Trimming shortened V by 6 bases and J by 3 bases, and 12 bases separated the two germline ends. Germline V gene data show CDR1 as SNHLY and CDR2 as FYNNEI. CDR3 DNA sequence: TGTGCCAGCAGCCTGACTAGTCACTACGAGCAGTACTTC. Translated: CASSLTSHYEQYF.

V usage is TRBV30 and J usage is TRBJ1-5, with D uncertain. CDR1 and CDR2 from the germline V gene are GTSNPN and SVGIG (reference sequence). Trimming stripped 1 base from V and 2 bases from J, with 6 bases between. The CDR3 runs to 13 residues. CDR3 coding DNA: TGTGCCTGGAGTGCTGGAGGCAATCAGCCCCAGCATTTT. It encodes CAWSAGGNQPQHF. The entire variable domain, with the rest obtained from reference TRBV30 and TRBJ1-5, is as follows: SQTIHQWPATLVQPVGSPLSLECTVEGTSNPNLYWYRQAAGRGLQLLFYSVGIGQISSEVPQNLSASRPQDRQFILSSKKLLLSDSGFYLCAWSAGGNQPQHFGDGTRLSIL.

The chain is built from TRBV7-8 and TRBJ1-2; 7 bases are shared with TRBD1. The J segment lost 3 bases and the V segment lost 7 bases, leaving 11 bases of the junction unmatched. The CDR3 sequence is 15 residues long. CDR1 SGHVS and CDR2 FQNEAQ come from the germline V gene. This chain's CDR3 is CASTSGTGQYYGYTF. The CDR3 DNA reads TGTGCCAGCACTTCTGGGACGGGACAGTACTATGGCTACACCTTC.